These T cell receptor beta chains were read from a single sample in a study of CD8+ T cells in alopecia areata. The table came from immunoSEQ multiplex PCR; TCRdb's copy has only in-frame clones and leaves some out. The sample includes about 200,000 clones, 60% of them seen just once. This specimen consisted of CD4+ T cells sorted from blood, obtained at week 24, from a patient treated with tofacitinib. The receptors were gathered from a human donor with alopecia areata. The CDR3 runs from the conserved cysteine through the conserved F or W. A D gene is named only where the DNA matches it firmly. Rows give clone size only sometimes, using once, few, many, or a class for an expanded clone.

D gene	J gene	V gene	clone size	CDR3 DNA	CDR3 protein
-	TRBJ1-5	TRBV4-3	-	TGCGCCAGCAGTTTGGAGTACAATAGCAATCAGCCCCAGCATTTT	CASSLEYNSNQPQHF
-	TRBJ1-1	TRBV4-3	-	TGCGCCAGCAGCCGATCAGGGGAGGGGAGCACTGAAGCTTTCTTT	CASSRSGEGSTEAFF
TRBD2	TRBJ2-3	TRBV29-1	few	TGCAGCGCCGGAGCGGGACTTGGGGCAGATACGCAGTATTTT	CSAGAGLGADTQYF
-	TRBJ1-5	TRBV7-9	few	TGTGCCCGTCGGACAGTAGTACCGAAGCACAATCAGCCCCAGCATTTT	CARRTVVPKHNQPQHF
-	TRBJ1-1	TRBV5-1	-	TGCGCCAGCAGCGCAGAGGACAGACCTAACACTGAAGCTTTCTTT	CASSAEDRPNTEAFF
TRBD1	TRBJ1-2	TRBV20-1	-	TGCAGTGCTAGGGGACAGGATGGCTACACCTTC	CSARGQDGYTF
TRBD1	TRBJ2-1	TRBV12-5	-	TGTGCTAGTGGTTCGCCGACAGGGGGGACTTACAATGAGCAGTTCTTC	CASGSPTGGTYNEQFF
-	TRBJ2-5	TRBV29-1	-	TGCAGCCATAAACGAGGCCAAGAGACCCAGTACTTC	CSHKRGQETQYF
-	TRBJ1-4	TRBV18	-	TGTGCCAGCTCACCACCGGGGGGCAAAAATGAAAAACTGTTTTTT	CASSPPGGKNEKLFF
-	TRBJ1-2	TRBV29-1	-	TGCAGCGTTGGGCAGGTGAACTATGGCTACACCTTC	CSVGQVNYGYTF
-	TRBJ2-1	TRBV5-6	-	TGTGCCAGCAGCCTGAGTCTCGGTGGTGAGCAGTTCTTC	CASSLSLGGEQFF
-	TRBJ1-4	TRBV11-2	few	TGTGCCAGCAGCTTGGGACGGCGAGAAAAACTGTTTTTT	CASSLGRREKLFF
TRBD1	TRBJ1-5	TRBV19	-	TGTGCCAGTACCGTAGGGACAGGCGGCAATCAGCCCCAGCATTTT	CASTVGTGGNQPQHF
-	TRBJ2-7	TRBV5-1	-	TGCGCCAGCAGCTTGCGCCAGGGGTACGAGCAGTACTTC	CASSLRQGYEQYF
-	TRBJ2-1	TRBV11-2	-	TGTGCCAGCAGCTTAGCCAATGAGCAGTTCTTC	CASSLANEQFF
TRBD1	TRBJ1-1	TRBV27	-	TGTGCCAGCACCCCCATAGACAGGGTGGGCACTGAAGCTTTCTTT	CASTPIDRVGTEAFF
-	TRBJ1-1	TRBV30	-	TGTGCCTGGAGGGGGGTACTGGCTGAAGCTTTCTTT	CAWRGVLAEAFF